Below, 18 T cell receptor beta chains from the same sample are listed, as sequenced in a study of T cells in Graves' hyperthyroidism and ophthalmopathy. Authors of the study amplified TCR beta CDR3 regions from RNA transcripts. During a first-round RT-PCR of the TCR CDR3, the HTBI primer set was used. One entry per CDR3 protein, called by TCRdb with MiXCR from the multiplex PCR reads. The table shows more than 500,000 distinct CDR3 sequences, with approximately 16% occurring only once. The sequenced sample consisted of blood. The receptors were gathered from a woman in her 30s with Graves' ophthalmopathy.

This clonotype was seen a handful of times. The CDR3 loop reads CSAKLWGQRSSGSINEQYF. The CDR3 DNA is TGCAGTGCAAAGCTCTGGGGGCAGAGAAGTAGCGGGAGTATCAACGAGCAGTACTTC. The rearrangement uses TRBV20-1 and TRBJ2-7; 9 bases agree with TRBD2. The CDR3 runs 19 residues. In germline, CDR1 is DFQATT, CDR2 SNEGSKA (reference sequence). J was trimmed by 5 bases and V by 6 bases; bases with no gene match: 26.

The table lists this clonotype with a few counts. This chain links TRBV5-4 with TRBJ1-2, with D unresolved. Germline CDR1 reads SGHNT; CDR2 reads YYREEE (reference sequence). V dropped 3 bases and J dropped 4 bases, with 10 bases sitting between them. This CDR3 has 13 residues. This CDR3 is CASSSDGLYGYTF. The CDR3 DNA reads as TGTGCCAGCAGCTCCGACGGACTCTATGGCTACACCTTC. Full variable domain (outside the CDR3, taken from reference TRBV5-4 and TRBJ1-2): ETGVTQSPTHLIKTRGQQVTLRCSSQSGHNTVSWYQQALGQGPQFIFQYYREEENGRGNFPPRFSGLQFPNYSSELNVNALELDDSALYLCASSSDGLYGYTFGSGTRLTVV.

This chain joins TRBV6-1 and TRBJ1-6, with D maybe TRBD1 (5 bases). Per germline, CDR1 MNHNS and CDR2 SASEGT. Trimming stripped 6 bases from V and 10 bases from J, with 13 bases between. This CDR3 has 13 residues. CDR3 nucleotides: TGTGCCAGCAGGGTGGGACTGTCCTCACCCCTCCACTTT. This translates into CASRVGLSSPLHF.

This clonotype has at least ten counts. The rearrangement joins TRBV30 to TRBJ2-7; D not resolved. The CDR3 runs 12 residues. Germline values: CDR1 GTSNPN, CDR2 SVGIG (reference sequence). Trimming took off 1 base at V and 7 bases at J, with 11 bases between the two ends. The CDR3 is CAWSAVSWEQYF. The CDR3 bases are TGTGCCTGGAGTGCCGTTTCGTGGGAGCAGTACTTC.

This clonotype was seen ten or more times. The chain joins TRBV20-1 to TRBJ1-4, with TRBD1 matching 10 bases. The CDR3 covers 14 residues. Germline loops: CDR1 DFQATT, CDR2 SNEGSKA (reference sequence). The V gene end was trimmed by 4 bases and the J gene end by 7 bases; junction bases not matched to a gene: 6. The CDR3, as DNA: TGCAGTGCTAATATAGGGACAGGGGTTGAAAAACTGTTTTTT. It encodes CSANIGTGVEKLFF.

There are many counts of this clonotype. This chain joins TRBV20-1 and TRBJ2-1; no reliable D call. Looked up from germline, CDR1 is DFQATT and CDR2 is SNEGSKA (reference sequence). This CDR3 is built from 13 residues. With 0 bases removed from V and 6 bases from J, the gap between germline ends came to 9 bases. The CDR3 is CSARDRPSNEQFF. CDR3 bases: TGCAGTGCTAGAGATCGACCGTCCAATGAGCAGTTCTTC.

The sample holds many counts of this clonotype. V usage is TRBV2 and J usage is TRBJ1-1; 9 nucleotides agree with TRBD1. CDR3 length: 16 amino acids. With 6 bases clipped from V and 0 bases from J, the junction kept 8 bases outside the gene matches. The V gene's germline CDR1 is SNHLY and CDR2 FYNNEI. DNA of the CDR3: TGTGCCAGCAGGGGTCCCGGGACAGGGTTGAACACTGAAGCTTTCTTT. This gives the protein CASRGPGTGLNTEAFF.

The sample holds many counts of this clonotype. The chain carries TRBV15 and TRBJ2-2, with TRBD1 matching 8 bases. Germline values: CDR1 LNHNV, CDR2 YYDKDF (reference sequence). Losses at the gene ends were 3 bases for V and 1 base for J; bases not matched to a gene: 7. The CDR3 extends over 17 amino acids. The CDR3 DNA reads TGTGCCACCAGCAGGATGGACAGGGAATGGAACACCGGGGAGCTGTTTTTT. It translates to CATSRMDREWNTGELFF. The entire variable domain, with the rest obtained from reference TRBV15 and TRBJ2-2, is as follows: DAMVIQNPRYQVTQFGKPVTLSCSQTLNHNVMYWYQQKSSQAPKLLFHYYDKDFNNEADTPDNFQSRRPNTSFCFLDIRSPGLGDTAMYLCATSRMDREWNTGELFFGEGSRLTVL.

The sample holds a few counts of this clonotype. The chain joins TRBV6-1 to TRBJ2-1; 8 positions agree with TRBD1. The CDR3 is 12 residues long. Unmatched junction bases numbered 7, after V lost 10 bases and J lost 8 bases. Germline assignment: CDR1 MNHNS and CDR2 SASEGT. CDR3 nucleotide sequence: TGTGCCACCACGACAGGGGTTTATGAGCAGTTCTTC. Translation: CATTTGVYEQFF.

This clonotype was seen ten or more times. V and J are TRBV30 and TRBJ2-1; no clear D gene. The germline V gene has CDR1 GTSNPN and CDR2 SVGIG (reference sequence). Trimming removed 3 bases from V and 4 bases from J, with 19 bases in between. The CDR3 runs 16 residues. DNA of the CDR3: TGTGCCTGGAGGAGTCGAGTCTGGTACAGTTACAATGAGCAGTTCTTC. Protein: CAWRSRVWYSYNEQFF.

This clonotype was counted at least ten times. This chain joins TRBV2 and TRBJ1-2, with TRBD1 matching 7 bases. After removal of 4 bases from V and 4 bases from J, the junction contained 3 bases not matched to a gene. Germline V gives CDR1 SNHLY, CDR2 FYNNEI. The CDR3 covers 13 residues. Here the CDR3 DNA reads TGTGCCAGCAGTGGACAGGGTATCTATGGCTACACCTTC. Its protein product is CASSGQGIYGYTF. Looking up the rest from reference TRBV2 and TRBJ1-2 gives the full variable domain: EPEVTQTPSHQVTQMGQEVILRCVPISNHLYFYWYRQILGQKVEFLVSFYNNEISEKSEIFDDQFSVERPDGSNFTLKIRSTKLEDSAMYFCASSGQGIYGYTFGSGTRLTVV.

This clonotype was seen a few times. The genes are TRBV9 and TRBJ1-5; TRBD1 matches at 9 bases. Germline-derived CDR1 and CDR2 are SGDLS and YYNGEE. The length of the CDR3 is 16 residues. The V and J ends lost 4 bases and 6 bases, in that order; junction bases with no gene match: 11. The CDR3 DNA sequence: TGTGCCAGCAGCCCCGGGGCCACAGGGGGCTTTCAGCCCCAGCATTTT. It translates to CASSPGATGGFQPQHF.

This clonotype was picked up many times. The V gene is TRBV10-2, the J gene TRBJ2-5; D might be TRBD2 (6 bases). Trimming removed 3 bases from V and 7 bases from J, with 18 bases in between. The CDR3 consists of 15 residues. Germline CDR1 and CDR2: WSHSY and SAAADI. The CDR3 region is CASSDVAEGFGTQYF. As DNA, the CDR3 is TGCGCCAGCAGTGATGTAGCGGAGGGTTTCGGGACCCAGTACTTC.

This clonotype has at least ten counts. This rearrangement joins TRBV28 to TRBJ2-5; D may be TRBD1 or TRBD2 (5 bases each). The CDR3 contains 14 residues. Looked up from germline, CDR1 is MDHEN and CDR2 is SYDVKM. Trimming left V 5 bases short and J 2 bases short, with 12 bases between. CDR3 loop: CASSERGLQETQYF. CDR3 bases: TGTGCCAGCAGTGAGAGGGGCTTACAAGAGACCCAGTACTTC. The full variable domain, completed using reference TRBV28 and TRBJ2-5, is DVKVTQSSRYLVKRTGEKVFLECVQDMDHENMFWYRQDPGLGLRLIYFSYDVKMKEKGDIPEGYSVSREKKERFSLILESASTNQTSMYLCASSERGLQETQYFGPGTRLLVL.

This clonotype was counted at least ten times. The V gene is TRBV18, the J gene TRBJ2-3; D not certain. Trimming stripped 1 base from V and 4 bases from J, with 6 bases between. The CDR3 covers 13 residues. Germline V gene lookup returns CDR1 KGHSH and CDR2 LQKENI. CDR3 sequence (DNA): TGTGCCAGCTCACCACAAGGTCCAGATACGCAGTATTTT. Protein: CASSPQGPDTQYF.

CDR3 nucleotide sequence: TGCGCCAGCAGCTTCGGGACAGGGACTGGAAACACCATATATTTT. Its translation: CASSFGTGTGNTIYF. This chain uses TRBV5-1 with TRBJ1-3, with TRBD1 matching over 9 bases. CDR3 length: 15 residues. Germline V gene data show CDR1 as SGHRS and CDR2 as YFSETQ. The ends lost 2 bases at V and 2 bases at J; junction bases unmatched: 2.

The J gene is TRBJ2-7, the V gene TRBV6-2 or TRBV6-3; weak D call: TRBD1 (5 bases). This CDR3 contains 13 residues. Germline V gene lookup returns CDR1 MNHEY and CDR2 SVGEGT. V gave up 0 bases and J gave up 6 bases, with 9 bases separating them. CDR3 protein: CASSYSRRGEQYF. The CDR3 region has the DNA TGTGCCAGCAGTTACTCCAGAAGGGGCGAGCAGTACTTC.

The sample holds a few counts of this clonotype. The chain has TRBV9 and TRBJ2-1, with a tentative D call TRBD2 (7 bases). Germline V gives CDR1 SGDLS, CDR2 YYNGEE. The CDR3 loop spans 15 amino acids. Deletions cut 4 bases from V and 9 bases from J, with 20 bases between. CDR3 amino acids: CASSHRGEGRLEQFF. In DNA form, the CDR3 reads TGTGCCAGCAGCCATAGGGGGGAGGGCCGTCTTGAGCAGTTCTTC.